A selection of T cell receptor beta chains follows, all from one sample in a study of T cells after yellow fever vaccination. TCRdb re-derived calls from the 5' RACE reads in MiXCR, one entry per CDR3 protein. The sample lists tens of thousands of distinct CDR3 sequences, under 5.5% occurring once. Here the sequenced sample was PBMCs, either bulk or a sorted T-cell subset (CD4+, CD8+, memory, or dextramer-sorted; not recorded which), taken on the day of the yellow fever booster vaccination. These receptors all come from a young man who received the YFV17D yellow fever vaccine. Both conserved end residues are part of each CDR3. The D gene is left open where the match is weak. Where a row states a size, it is once, few, many or the class of an expanded clone; other rows omit it.

J gene | clone size | D gene | V gene | CDR3 DNA | CDR3 protein
TRBJ1-1 | - | - | TRBV6-4 | TGTGCCAGCAGTGAAGGAGAAGGGGCCGGGCACGCTGAAGCTTTCTTT | CASSEGEGAGHAEAFF
TRBJ1-2 | - | - | TRBV7-2 | TGTGCCAGCAGCTTAAACCGCCTCGGCTATGGCTACACCTTC | CASSLNRLGYGYTF
TRBJ2-6 | large | TRBD2 | TRBV4-3 | TGCGCCAGCAGCCAGACTAGCGGTTCTGGGGCCAACGTCCTGACTTTC | CASSQTSGSGANVLTF
TRBJ2-1 | many | TRBD2 | TRBV4-2 | TGTGCCAGCAGCCAGGAGCGGGGGGTCGACAATGAGCAGTTCTTC | CASSQERGVDNEQFF
TRBJ2-5 | many | - | TRBV7-2 | TGTGCCAGCAGCACATCGGGAGCACAAGAGACCCAGTACTTC | CASSTSGAQETQYF
TRBJ2-3 | many | - | TRBV27 | TGTGCCAGCAGTTTAGGCGTGTCTAGCGTGAGAGATACGCAGTATTTT | CASSLGVSSVRDTQYF
TRBJ1-2 | - | TRBD1 | TRBV19 | TGTGCCAGTAGTATAGCTGGGACAGGGGGCTATGGCTACACCTTC | CASSIAGTGGYGYTF
TRBJ2-1 | many | TRBD2 | TRBV15 | TGTGCCACCAGTTCCGGGGGGGCCCCCTACAATGAGCAGTTCTTC | CATSSGGAPYNEQFF
TRBJ2-1 | many | TRBD2 | TRBV20-1 | TGCAGTGCTAAAGTCTCGGGGGGAGGGGATGAGCAGTTCTTC | CSAKVSGGGDEQFF
TRBJ1-1 | few | TRBD1 | TRBV19 | TGTGCCACTCGACAGGGGCCGCAACCACCTGAAGCTTTCTTT | CATRQGPQPPEAFF
TRBJ2-3 | - | TRBD2 | TRBV5-1 | TGCGCCAGCAGCCGTAGCGGGGGGGCCGGAGATACGCAGTATTTT | CASSRSGGAGDTQYF